This TCR beta chain was recovered during a study of blood T cell repertoires in COVID-19. Study-wide context: The study drew acute and convalescent COVID-19 samples from the United States, Italy and Spain. Nucleic acid was either cDNA or gDNA, and it came from T cells, B-cell-depleted T cells, or PBMCs.

CDR1 and CDR2 (germline): LGHDT, YNNKEL (reference sequence). The V end was cut by 4 bases, the J end by 1 base, with 13 bases between. The length of the CDR3 is 15 residues. As processed by the authors: Amplification of reference gene primers provided the estimated nucleated cell counts. Generated by immunoSEQ multiplex PCR, the TCRdb table keeps only in-frame clones and is missing some. The DNA gave D and trimming, while V, J and clone size come from that table. The sample records some 100,000 clones, around 79% being singletons. What was sequenced was peripheral blood. This receptor was identified in a man between 45 and 60 years old with acute or convalescent COVID-19. The J gene is TRBJ1-1, the V gene TRBV3-1 (or the pseudogene TRBV3-2); perhaps TRBD1 as D (6 bases). CDR3 region: CASSRPGEGNTEAFF. The CDR3 coding sequence is TGTGCCAGCAGCCGTCCAGGGGAGGGGAACACTGAAGCTTTCTTT.